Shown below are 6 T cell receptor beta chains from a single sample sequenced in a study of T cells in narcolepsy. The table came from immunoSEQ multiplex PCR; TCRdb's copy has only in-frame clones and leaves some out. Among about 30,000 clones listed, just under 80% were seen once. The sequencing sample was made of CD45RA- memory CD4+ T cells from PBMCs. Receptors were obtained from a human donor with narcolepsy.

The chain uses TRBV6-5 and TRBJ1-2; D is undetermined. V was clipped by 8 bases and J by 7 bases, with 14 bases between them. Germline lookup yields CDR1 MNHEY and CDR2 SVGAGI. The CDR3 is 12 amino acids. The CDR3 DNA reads TGTGCCAGCGTAAAGCCTGGCCTTGGCTACACCTTC. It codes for CASVKPGLGYTF.

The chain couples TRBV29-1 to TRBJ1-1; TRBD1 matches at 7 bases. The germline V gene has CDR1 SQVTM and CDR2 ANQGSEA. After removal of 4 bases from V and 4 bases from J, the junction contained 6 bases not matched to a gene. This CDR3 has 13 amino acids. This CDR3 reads CSVGEGASTEAFF. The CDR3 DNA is TGCAGCGTTGGAGAGGGGGCTAGCACTGAAGCTTTCTTT.

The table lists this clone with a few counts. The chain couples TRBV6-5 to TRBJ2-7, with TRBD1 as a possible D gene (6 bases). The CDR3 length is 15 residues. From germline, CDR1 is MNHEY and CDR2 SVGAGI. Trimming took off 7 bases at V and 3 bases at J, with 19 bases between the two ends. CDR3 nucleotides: TGTGCCAGCATGGTGAGGCCGGACAGCTTCTACGAGCAGTACTTC. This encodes CASMVRPDSFYEQYF.

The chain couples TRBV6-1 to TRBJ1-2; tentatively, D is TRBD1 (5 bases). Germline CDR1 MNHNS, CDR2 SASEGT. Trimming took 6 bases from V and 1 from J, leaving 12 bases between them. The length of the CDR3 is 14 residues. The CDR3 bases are TGTGCCAGCAGAACGGGGGGGGGTAACTATGGCTACACCTTC. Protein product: CASRTGGGNYGYTF.

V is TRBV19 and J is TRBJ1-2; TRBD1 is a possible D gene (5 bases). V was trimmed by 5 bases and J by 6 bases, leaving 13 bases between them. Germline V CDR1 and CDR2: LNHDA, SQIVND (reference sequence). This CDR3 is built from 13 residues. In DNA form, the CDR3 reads TGTGCCAGTAGTTTGTCAGGGCGCGATGGCTACACCTTC. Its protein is CASSLSGRDGYTF.

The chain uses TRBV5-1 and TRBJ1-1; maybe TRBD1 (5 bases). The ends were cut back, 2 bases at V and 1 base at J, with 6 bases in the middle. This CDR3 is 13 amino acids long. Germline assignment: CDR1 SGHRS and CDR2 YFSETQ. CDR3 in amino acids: CASSFRENTEAFF. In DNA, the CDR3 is TGCGCCAGCAGCTTCAGGGAGAACACTGAAGCTTTCTTT. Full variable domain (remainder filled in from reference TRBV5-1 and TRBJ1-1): KAGVTQTPRYLIKTRGQQVTLSCSPISGHRSVSWYQQTPGQGLQFLFEYFSETQRNKGNFPGRFSGRQFSNSRSEMNVSTLELGDSALYLCASSFRENTEAFFGQGTRLTVV.